Given below is one T cell receptor beta chain in context. The antigen remains undetermined. Once extracted for a subset, genomic DNA was divided evenly among several immunoSEQ plates. The repertoire was sequenced with immunoSEQ multiplex PCR; TCRdb's copy has only in-frame clones and lacks some. The repertoire holds about 2 million clones, with 95% as singletons. The data are from a study of shared clonotypes between healthy human individuals. Whole-study findings and limits: Compared with memory subsets, naive subsets generally had larger estimated richness. Rarefaction revealed incomplete sorted-subset sequencing despite large depth.

The length of the CDR3 is 17 residues. With 3 bases clipped from V and 5 bases from J, the junction kept 9 bases outside the gene matches. Looked up from germline, CDR1 is SGHDT and CDR2 is YYEEEE. This receptor was identified in a man aged 18 to 29 in good health. Sample: naive CD4+ T cells sorted from blood. As for subset: CD45RA+ positively selected. The chain joins TRBV5-6 to TRBJ2-5; 14 bases align to TRBD2. CDR3: CASSWGLAGVVGETQYF. DNA of the CDR3: TGTGCCAGCAGCTGGGGACTAGCGGGAGTAGTGGGGGAGACCCAGTACTTC.